The 6 T cell receptor beta chains given below trace back to one sample, sequenced in a study of spatial heterogeneity in lung cancer. General observations from the study: Mutation counts in tumors were tracked by counts of expanded intratumoral alpha and beta TCRs.

Their antigens are not known. The time point here: sample taken at primary tumor resection. A single record per CDR3 protein comes from TCRdb applying MiXCR to the 5' RACE reads. Of several thousand distinct CDR3 sequences listed, roughly a sixth are singletons. The source material was lung tumor tissue, sampled at surgery. These receptors were collected from a male donor with early-stage non-small cell lung cancer.

This clonotype was seen at least ten times. The chain carries TRBV4-2 and TRBJ2-2, with D hard to call. The CDR3 consists of 16 residues. Deletions cut 1 base from V and 2 bases from J, with 11 bases between. Germline V gene lookup returns CDR1 LGHNA and CDR2 YNFKEQ. CDR3 in DNA: TGTGCCAGCAGCCAAGCCCACGACCCAAACACCGGGGAGCTGTTTTTT. It yields the protein CASSQAHDPNTGELFF.

This chain connects TRBV5-1 to TRBJ2-1; D unresolved. This CDR3 is built from 14 residues. Germline-derived CDR1 and CDR2 are SGHRS and YFSETQ. Trimming left V 4 bases short and J 5 bases short, with 13 bases between. The CDR3 nucleotides read TGCGCCAGCAGCGGTTCAAGGCTTGACAATGAGCAGTTCTTC. This encodes CASSGSRLDNEQFF. The full variable domain, completed using reference TRBV5-1 and TRBJ2-1, is KAGVTQTPRYLIKTRGQQVTLSCSPISGHRSVSWYQQTPGQGLQFLFEYFSETQRNKGNFPGRFSGRQFSNSRSEMNVSTLELGDSALYLCASSGSRLDNEQFFGPGTRLTVL.

The chain employs TRBV4-2 and TRBJ1-2, with TRBD1 as a possible D gene (6 bases). Trimming removed 1 base from V and 3 bases from J, with 15 bases in between. The germline CDR1 and CDR2 sequences are LGHNA and YNFKEQ. The CDR3 is made up of 16 amino acids. CDR3 loop: CASSQVPGQSDYGYTF. The CDR3 DNA is TGTGCCAGCAGCCAAGTCCCTGGACAGAGTGACTATGGCTACACCTTC.

This clonotype was recorded a few times. The V gene is TRBV12-3 or TRBV12-4, the J gene TRBJ1-1; D is uncertain. There are 13 residues in the CDR3. V lost 0 bases to trimming and J lost 5 bases, with 7 bases between them. The CDR3, as DNA: TGTGCCAGCAGTTTAGCAGGTGCTACTGAAGCTTTCTTT. It encodes CASSLAGATEAFF.

This clonotype was seen only a few times. The chain joins TRBV11-2 to TRBJ2-5; D possibly matches TRBD1 or TRBD2 (5 bases each). Germline V gives CDR1 SGHAT, CDR2 FQNNGV. The V end was cut by 0 bases, the J end by 7 bases, with 15 bases between. This CDR3 contains 15 residues. CDR3 in DNA: TGTGCCAGCAGCTTAGATGTGCTGGGACCCAGGACCCAGTACTTC. Translating gives CASSLDVLGPRTQYF.

This clonotype turned up a few times. The chain joins TRBV2 to TRBJ2-7, with 7 bases identical to TRBD1. V lost 4 bases to trimming and J lost 6 bases; unmatched junction nucleotides: 3. The CDR3 is made up of 12 amino acids. Germline CDR1 and CDR2: SNHLY and FYNNEI. The CDR3 DNA reads as TGTGCCAGCAGTGGGCAGGGGGTCGAGCAGTACTTC. This gives the protein CASSGQGVEQYF.